This T cell receptor (beta chain) emerged from a study of T cell responses to AZD1222 COVID-19 vaccine. Study as a whole: The study pooled second doses at about 4 or about 12 weeks. Study-wide results and caveats: Per reports, nearly half of all spike-specific TCRs target regions that are unmutated in variants. The study identified only a handful of AZD1222 recipients as seropositive at baseline. Females made up more of the donors, who were largely white British, and clonal diversity may have come out too low.

The method was immunoSEQ multiplex PCR; TCRdb's version includes in-frame clones alone and lacks a portion of them. The table lists approximately 150,000 clones, around 90% of them singletons, with around 1.3% in the top ten. As concerns this clone: Its antigen is not known.

Germline CDR1 MNHEY, CDR2 SMNVEV (reference sequence). Trimming pared 0 bases from V and 4 bases from J, leaving 9 bases between. CDR3 length equals 14 residues. The rearrangement links TRBV27 to TRBJ1-1, with a weak D call TRBD1 (5 bases). This material consisted of peripheral blood, taken on day 0 of AZD1222 vaccination. This sequence was found in an adult in good health. This chain's CDR3 is CASSLSGGATEAFF. CDR3 in DNA: TGTGCCAGCAGTTTATCCGGCGGGGCCACTGAAGCTTTCTTT.